The entry below gives a single T cell receptor beta chain sequence along with its context. Its cognate antigen is unknown. CDR1 is SEHNR and CDR2 is FQNEAQ in the germline V gene (reference sequence). This CDR3 spans 19 amino acids. These data are taken from a study of somatic mutations in cytotoxic T cells in rheumatoid arthritis. Study-wide findings and caveats: Statistically, CD8+ T-cell clonality was not significantly distinct between individuals with rheumatoid arthritis and age-matched healthy controls.

Data came from immunoSEQ multiplex PCR; TCRdb stores just in-frame clones and leaves some out. The data show fewer than 25,000 clones, around 79% seen once. Sequenced material: CD8+ T cells sorted from blood. The chain uses TRBV7-9 and TRBJ2-5; 14 bases are shared with TRBD2. The J call may be mistaken, given a closer DNA end match to TRBJ2-7. This receptor was taken from a woman in her 50s in good health. In DNA form, the CDR3 reads TGTGCCAGCAGCCATGGACTAGCGGGAGGACCTATTTTACTCTACGAGCAGTACTTC. Translating it yields CASSHGLAGGPILLYEQYF.